This TCR beta chain was profiled in a study of cytomegalovirus exposure and HLA in healthy donors. Overall study results and limits: In a later analysis, HLA-associated beta chains showed higher expansion and lower generation probabilities than comparable chains.

Germline CDR1 and CDR2: SNHLY and FYNNEI. The CDR3 is 14 amino acids. V shed 5 bases and J 7 bases; nucleotides not matched to a gene: 6. Amplification used 60 Vbeta primers and 13 Jbeta primers. Clones were sequenced by immunoSEQ multiplex PCR, and TCRdb holds only the in-frame ones, with some missing. Here the sample spans some 200,000 clones, over 65% being singletons. About this clone itself: What it recognizes is unknown.

The sequence was obtained from a man between 40 and 49 years old in good health and CMV-seronegative. The chain employs TRBV2 and TRBJ1-5; 9 bases align to TRBD1. Sequenced input: PBMCs. The CDR3 DNA sequence: TGTGCCAGCAGTTCGACAGGGGGAGGACAGCCCCAGCATTTT. Translation gives CASSSTGGGQPQHF.